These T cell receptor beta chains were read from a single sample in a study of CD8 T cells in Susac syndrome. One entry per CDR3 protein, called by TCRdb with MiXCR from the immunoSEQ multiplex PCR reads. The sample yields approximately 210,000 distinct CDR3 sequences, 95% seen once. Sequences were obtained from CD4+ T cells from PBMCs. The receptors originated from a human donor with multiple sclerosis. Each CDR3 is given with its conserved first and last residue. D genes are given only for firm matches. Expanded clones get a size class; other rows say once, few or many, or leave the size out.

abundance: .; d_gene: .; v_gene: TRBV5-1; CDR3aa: CASSFTGKLNTEAFF
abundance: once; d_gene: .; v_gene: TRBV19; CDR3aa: CAAGGEGTGRNEQFF
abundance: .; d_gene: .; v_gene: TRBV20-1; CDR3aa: CSARTSYNEQFF
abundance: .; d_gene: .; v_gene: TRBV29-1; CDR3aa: CSVLSRLSDTEAFF
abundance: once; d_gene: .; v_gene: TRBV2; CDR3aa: CASSVITDTQYF
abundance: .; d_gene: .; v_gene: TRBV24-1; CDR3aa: CATVAIQEYTDTQYF
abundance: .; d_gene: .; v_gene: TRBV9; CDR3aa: CASSVGWRARTEAFF
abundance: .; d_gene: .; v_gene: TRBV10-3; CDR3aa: CAISPSGDYEQYF
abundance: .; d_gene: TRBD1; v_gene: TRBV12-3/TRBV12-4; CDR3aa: CASRPGQGVGNTEAFF
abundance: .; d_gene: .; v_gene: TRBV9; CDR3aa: CASSVAGVGSPLHF
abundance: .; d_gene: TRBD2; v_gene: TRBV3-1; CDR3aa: CASSQESWLAGPKNYEQYF
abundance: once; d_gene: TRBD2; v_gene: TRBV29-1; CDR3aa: CSVVYVAGVTDTQYF
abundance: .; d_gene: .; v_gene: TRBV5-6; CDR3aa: CASSSPLESSYNEQFF
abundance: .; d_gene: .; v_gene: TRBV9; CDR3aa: CASSVDSGTTMAGANVLTF
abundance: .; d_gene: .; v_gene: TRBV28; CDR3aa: CASTGQGRYEQYF
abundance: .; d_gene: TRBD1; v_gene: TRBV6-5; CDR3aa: CASSYLGQGAREQFF
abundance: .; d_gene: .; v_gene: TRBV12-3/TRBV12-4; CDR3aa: CASTHRNYEQYF
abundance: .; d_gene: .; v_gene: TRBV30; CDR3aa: CAWRSGTLTYNEQFF
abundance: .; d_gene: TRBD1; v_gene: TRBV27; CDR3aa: CASSSTGYEQFF
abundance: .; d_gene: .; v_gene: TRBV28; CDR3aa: CASSEEIGELFF
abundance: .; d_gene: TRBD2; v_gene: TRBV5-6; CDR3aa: CASSLGDRRLAGDEQYF
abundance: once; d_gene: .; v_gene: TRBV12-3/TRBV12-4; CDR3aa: CASSGLAEAFF
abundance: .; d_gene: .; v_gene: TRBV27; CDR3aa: CASSSLQGGGQPQHF
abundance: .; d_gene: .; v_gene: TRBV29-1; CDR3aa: CSARDINTDTQYF
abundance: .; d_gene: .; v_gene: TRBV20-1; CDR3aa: CSARQQLANEKLFF
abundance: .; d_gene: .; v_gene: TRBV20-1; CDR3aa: CSARDRLVHEQYF
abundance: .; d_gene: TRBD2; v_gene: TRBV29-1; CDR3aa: CSAQAPGLAIGEQYF
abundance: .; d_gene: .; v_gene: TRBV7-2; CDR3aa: CASSRAPGSSYNEQFF
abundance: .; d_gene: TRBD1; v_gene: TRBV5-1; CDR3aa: CASGQGPYEQYF
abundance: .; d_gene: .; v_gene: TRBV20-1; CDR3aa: CSARDFQSDSSGYTF
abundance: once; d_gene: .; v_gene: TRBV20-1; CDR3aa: CSARGHGQPQHF
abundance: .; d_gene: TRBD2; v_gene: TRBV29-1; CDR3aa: CSALGGVAKNIQYF
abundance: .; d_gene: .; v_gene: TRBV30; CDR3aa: CAWGDGVTIEQYF
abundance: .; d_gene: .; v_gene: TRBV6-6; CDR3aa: CASSYSTTNEKLFF
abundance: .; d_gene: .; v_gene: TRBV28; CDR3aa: CASSQKFYEQYF
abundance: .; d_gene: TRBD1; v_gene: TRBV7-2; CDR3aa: CASSPDRASTDTQYF